This T cell receptor (beta chain) was captured by sequencing in a study of Graves' ophthalmopathy and Graves' hyperthyroidism. Overall study: There was a collection of peripheral blood at initial diagnosis, before any treatment.

The TCR beta CDR3 regions underwent amplification from RNA transcripts. First-round RT-PCR used HTBI primers; second-round multiplex PCR followed. TCRdb independently ran MiXCR on the multiplex PCR reads; one entry per CDR3 protein. Of 500,000 to 700,000 distinct CDR3 sequences listed, about 20% are singletons. Findings and limits, study-wide: The study's model predicted ophthalmopathy progression at roughly 69% sensitivity and 72% to 75% specificity. The authors also found most expanded thyroid clonotypes above 0.001 frequency in blood.

Patients were left out if they had other autoimmune diseases, uncontrolled infections, pregnancy or lactation. The length of the CDR3 is 15 residues. CDR1 is KGHSH and CDR2 is LQKENI in the germline V gene. V lost 3 bases and J lost 3, with 15 bases in between. Concerning this clonotype: Its antigen is unidentified.

The chain has TRBV18 and TRBJ2-7; a possible D gene is TRBD1 (6 bases). This TCR came from a young woman with stable Graves' hyperthyroidism. Some clones in this sample may be carry-over from other donors' samples. Sequencing used peripheral blood. CDR3 coding DNA: TGTGCCAGCTCACCCCCCGGGACAAAAATCTACGAGCAGTACTTC. This gives the protein CASSPPGTKIYEQYF.